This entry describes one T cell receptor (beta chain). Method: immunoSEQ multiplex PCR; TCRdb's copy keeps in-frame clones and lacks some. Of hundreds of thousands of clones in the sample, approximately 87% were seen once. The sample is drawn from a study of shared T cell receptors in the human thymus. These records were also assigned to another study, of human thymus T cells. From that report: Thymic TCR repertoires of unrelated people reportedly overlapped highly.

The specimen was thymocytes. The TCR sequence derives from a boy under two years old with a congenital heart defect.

CDR3 DNA sequence: TGTGCCAGCAGTTCTGCGGAGGGCTCCTACAATGAGCAGTTCTTC. This encodes CASSSAEGSYNEQFF. This chain links TRBV27 with TRBJ2-1, with D possibly matching TRBD2 (6 bases). The CDR3 sequence is 15 residues long. Germline V gene data show CDR1 as MNHEY and CDR2 as SMNVEV (reference sequence). The V and J ends lost 4 bases and 0 bases respectively, with 10 bases between them.